This T cell receptor (beta chain) was sequenced for a study of human T cells and chemical hapten exposure. On the study more broadly: All patients underwent weekly scalp dosing with diphenylcyclopropenone for the full approximately 25-week study.

Time point meaning: patch test 3, about 24 weeks after DPC sensitization. The treatment denotes: therapeutic diphenylcyclopropenone sensitization with weekly scalp DPC. Donors, patients with alopecia ranging from 18 to 70 years old and judged suitable for DPC, provided samples. The germline V gene has CDR1 SGHTA and CDR2 FQGNSA. Trimming removed 0 bases from V and 5 bases from J; junction bases left unmatched: 7. The CDR3 totals 16 residues. This clonotype was found many times. TCRdb re-called the RACE reads through MiXCR, storing one row per CDR3 protein. The table includes approximately 32,000 distinct CDR3 sequences, more than 5% detected once.

The sequencing here drew on whole blood, taken in connection with sensitization to the hapten diphenylcyclopropenone (DPC). The V call is TRBV7-2, the J call TRBJ2-5; 9 bases are shared with TRBD2. The TCR was taken from a man aged 25 to 40 with alopecia areata. Some clones in this sample may be carry-over from other donors' samples. CDR3 sequence reads: CASSLARGGPIETQYF. DNA for the CDR3: TGTGCCAGCAGCTTAGCGCGGGGGGGGCCCATCGAGACCCAGTACTTC.